This T cell receptor (beta chain) derives from a study of beta chain features in type 1 diabetes. Study observations and caveats: Because the template was cDNA, high-expressing cells might be over-represented. HLA effects on TCRB rearrangement stayed unresolved here. Among all four CD4+ subsets, Type 1 diabetes patients had TCRB CDR3s that were moderately but significantly shorter.

Concerning this clone: Its antigen is unidentified.

Germline values: CDR1 MDHEN, CDR2 SYDVKM. With 6 bases removed from V and 7 bases from J, the gap between germline ends came to 18 bases. CDR3 length: 14 residues. Investigators reverse transcribed all isolated RNA, so they sequenced expressed TCRB transcripts. It was found that naive, central memory and regulatory T cell samples averaged around 3.8 million reads. Libraries were prepared by immunoSEQ multiplex PCR; TCRdb keeps only in-frame clonotypes and omits some of them. The table includes 300,000 to 450,000 clones, over 9% detected once. This receptor was obtained from a man aged 30 to 39 with type 1 diabetes. Specimen: central memory CD4+ T cells from blood. This chain uses TRBV28 with TRBJ1-2; D remains ambiguous. This CDR3 is CASSPPAARTGYTF. The CDR3 DNA reads as TGTGCCAGCAGCCCACCAGCGGCGAGGACTGGCTACACCTTC.